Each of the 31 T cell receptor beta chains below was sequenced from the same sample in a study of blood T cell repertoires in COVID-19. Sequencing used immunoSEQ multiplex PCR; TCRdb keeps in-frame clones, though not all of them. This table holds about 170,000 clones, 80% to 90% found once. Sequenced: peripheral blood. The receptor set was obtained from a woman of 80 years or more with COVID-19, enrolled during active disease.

CDR3: CASSPTSGRSETQYF. CDR3 sequence (DNA): TGTGCCAGCAGTCCGACTAGCGGGAGAAGCGAGACCCAGTACTTC. V and J are TRBV2 and TRBJ2-5; 12 bases map to TRBD2. CDR1 SNHLY and CDR2 FYNNEI come from the germline V gene. The CDR3 loop spans 15 amino acids. The V gene end was trimmed by 5 bases and the J gene end by 5 bases; junction bases not matched to a gene: 6.

The CDR3 DNA sequence: TGTGCCTGGAGAGACAGGGGGAACTACTATAATTCACCCCTCCACTTT. Protein sequence: CAWRDRGNYYNSPLHF. The rearrangement joins TRBV30 to TRBJ1-6; the match to TRBD1 covers 9 bases. This CDR3 is built from 16 residues. Germline V CDR1 and CDR2: GTSNPN, SVGIG (reference sequence). The ends lost 3 bases at V and 3 bases at J; junction bases unmatched: 6.

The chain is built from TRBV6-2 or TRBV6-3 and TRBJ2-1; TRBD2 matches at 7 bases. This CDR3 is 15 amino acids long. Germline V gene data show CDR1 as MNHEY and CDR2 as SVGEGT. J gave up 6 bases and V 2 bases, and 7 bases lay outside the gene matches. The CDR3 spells CASSYPGGLFNEQFF. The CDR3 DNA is TGTGCCAGCAGTTACCCGGGGGGACTTTTCAATGAGCAGTTCTTC.

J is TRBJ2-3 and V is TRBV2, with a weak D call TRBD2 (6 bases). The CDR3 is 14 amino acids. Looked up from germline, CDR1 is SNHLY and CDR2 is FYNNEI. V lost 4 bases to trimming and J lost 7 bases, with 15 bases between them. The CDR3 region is CASSGLDLTYTQYF. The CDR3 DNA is TGTGCCAGCAGTGGACTAGACCTCACGTATACGCAGTATTTT.

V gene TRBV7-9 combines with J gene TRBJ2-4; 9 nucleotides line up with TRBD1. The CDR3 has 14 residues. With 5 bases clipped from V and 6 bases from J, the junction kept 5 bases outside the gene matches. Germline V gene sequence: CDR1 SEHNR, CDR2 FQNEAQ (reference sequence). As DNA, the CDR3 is TGTGCCAGCAGCCCACGGACAGGGGTAAACATTCAGTACTTC. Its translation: CASSPRTGVNIQYF. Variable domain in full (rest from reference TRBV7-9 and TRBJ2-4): DTGVSQNPRHKITKRGQNVTFRCDPISEHNRLYWYRQTLGQGPEFLTYFQNEAQLEKSRLLSDRFSAERPKGSFSTLEIQRTEQGDSAMYLCASSPRTGVNIQYFGAGTRLSVL.

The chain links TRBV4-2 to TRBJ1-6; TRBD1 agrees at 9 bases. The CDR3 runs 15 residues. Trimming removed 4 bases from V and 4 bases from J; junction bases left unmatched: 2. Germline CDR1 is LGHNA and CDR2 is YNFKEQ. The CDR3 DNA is TGTGCCAGCAGCCGGGACAGGGATTATAATTCACCCCTCCACTTT. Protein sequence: CASSRDRDYNSPLHF.

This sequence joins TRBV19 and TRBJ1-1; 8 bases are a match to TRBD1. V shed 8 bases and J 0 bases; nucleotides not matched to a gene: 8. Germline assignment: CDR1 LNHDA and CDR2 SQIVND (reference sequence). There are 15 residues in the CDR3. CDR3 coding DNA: TGTGCCAGTGGACGGACAGGGTCCATGAACACTGAAGCTTTCTTT. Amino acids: CASGRTGSMNTEAFF.

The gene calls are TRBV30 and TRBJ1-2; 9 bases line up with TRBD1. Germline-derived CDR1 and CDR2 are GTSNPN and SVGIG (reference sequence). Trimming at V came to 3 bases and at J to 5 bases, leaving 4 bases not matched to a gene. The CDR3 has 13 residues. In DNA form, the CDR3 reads TGTGCCTGGAGAACAGGGGGCCTATATGGCTACACCTTC. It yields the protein CAWRTGGLYGYTF.

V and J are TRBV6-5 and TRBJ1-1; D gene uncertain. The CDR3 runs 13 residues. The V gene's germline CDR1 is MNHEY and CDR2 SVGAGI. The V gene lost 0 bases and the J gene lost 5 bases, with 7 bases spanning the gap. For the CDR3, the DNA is TGTGCCAGCAGTTACTCGGTGGCAACTGAAGCTTTCTTT. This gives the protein CASSYSVATEAFF.

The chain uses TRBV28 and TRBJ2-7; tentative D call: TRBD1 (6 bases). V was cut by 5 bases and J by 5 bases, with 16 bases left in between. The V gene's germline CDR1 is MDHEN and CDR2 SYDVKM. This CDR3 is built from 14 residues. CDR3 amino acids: CASSRRDILHEQYF. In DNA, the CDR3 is TGTGCCAGCAGTCGCCGGGACATTCTCCACGAGCAGTACTTC.

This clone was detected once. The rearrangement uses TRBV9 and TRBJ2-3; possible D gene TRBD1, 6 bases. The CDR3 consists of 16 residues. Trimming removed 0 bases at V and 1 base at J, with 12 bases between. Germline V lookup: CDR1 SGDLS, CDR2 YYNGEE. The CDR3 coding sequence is TGTGCCAGCAGCGTAGGATCAGGGGCTCGCACAGATACGCAGTATTTT. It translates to CASSVGSGARTDTQYF.

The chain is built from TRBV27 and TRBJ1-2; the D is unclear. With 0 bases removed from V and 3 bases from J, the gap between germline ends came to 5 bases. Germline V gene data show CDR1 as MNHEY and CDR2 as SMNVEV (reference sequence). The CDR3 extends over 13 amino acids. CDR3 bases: TGTGCCAGCAGTTTATCGGCACACTATGGCTACACCTTC. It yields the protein CASSLSAHYGYTF.

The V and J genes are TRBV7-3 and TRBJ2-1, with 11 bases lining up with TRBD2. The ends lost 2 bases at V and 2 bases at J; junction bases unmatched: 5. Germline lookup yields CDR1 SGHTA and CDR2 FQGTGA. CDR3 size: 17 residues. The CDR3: CASSLLTSGMAYNEQFF. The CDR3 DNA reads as TGTGCCAGCAGCTTATTGACTAGCGGGATGGCCTACAATGAGCAGTTCTTC.

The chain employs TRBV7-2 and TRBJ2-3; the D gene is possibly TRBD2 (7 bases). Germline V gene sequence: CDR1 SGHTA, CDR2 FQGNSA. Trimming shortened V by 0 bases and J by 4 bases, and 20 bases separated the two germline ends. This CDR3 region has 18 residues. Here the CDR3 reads CASSLAPGGGARADTQYF. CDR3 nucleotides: TGTGCCAGCAGCTTAGCTCCCGGTGGGGGGGCGCGGGCAGATACGCAGTATTTT.

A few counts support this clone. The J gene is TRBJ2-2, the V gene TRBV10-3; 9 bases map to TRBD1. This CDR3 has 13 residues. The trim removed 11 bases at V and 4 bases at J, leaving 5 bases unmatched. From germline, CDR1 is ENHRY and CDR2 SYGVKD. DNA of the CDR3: TGTGCCCTAGGACAGGGGAGCACCGGGGAGCTGTTTTTT. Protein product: CALGQGSTGELFF.

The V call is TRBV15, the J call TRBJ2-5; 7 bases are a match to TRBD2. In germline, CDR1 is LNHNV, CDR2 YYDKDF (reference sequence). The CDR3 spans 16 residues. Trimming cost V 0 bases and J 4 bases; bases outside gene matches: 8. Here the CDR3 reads CATSRDPGGTGETQYF. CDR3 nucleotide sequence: TGTGCCACCAGCAGAGATCCGGGAGGAACGGGAGAGACCCAGTACTTC.

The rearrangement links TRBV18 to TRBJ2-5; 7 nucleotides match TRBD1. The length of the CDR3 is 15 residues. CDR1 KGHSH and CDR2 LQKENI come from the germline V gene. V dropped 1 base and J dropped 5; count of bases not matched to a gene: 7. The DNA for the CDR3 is TGTGCCAGCTCACCACAAGGGGGCGCGATTGAGACCCAGTACTTC. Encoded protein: CASSPQGGAIETQYF.

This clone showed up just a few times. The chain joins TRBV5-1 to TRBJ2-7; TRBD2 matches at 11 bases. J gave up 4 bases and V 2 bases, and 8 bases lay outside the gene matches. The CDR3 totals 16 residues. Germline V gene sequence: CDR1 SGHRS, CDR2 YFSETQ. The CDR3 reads CASSFSVAGGGYEQYF. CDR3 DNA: TGCGCCAGCAGCTTCTCGGTAGCGGGAGGGGGGTACGAGCAGTACTTC.

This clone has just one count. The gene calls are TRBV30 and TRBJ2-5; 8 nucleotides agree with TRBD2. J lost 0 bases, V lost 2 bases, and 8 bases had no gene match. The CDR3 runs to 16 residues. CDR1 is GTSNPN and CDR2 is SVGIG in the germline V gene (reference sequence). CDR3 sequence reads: CAWSPGLALDQETQYF. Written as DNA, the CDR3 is TGTGCCTGGAGTCCTGGACTAGCCTTAGACCAAGAGACCCAGTACTTC. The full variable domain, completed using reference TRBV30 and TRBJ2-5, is SQTIHQWPATLVQPVGSPLSLECTVEGTSNPNLYWYRQAAGRGLQLLFYSVGIGQISSEVPQNLSASRPQDRQFILSSKKLLLSDSGFYLCAWSPGLALDQETQYFGPGTRLLVL.

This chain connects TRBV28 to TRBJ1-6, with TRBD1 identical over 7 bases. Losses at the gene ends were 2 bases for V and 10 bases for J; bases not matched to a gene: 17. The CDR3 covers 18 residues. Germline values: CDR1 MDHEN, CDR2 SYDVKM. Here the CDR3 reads CASSLTPLTGRLGSPLHF. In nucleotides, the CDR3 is TGTGCCAGCAGTTTAACCCCCCTGACAGGGAGACTTGGATCACCCCTCCACTTT.

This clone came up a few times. The CDR3 is CASSLPQGYGYTF. The CDR3 DNA is TGTGCCAGCAGCCTACCACAGGGTTATGGCTACACCTTC. The chain employs TRBV6-6 and TRBJ1-2; perhaps TRBD1 as D (6 bases). There are 13 residues in the CDR3. Germline V gives CDR1 MNHNY, CDR2 SVGAGI (reference sequence). The V and J ends lost 6 bases and 5 bases respectively, with 13 bases between them.

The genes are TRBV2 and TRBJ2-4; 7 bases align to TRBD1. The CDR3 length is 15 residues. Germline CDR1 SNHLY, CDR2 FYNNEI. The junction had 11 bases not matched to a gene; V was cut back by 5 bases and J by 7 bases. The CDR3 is CASSRQGTIPNIQYF. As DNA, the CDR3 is TGTGCCAGCAGTAGACAGGGTACCATCCCCAACATTCAGTACTTC.

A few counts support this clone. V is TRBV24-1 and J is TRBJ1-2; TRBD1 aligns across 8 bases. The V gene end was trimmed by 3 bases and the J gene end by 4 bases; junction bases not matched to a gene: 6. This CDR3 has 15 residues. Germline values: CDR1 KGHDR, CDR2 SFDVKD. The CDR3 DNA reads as TGTGCCACCAGTGATGCCCCAACAGGGGGCTATGGCTACACCTTC. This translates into CATSDAPTGGYGYTF.

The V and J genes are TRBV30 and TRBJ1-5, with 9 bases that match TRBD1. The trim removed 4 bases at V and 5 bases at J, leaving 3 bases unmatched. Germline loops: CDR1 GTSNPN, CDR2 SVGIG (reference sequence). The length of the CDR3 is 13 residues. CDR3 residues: CAWTDRGDQPQHF. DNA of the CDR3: TGTGCCTGGACCGACAGGGGGGATCAGCCCCAGCATTTT.

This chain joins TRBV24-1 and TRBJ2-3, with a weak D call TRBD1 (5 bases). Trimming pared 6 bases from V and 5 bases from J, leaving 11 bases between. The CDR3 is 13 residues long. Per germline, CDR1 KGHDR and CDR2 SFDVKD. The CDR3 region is CATSWGRLDTQYF. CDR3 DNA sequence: TGTGCCACCAGTTGGGGCCGGCTAGATACGCAGTATTTT.

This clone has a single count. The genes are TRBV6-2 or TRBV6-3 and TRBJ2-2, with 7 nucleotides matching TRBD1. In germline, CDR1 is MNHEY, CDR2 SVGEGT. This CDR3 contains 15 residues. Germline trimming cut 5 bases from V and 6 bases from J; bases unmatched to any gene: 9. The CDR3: CASSTGVLMSGELFF. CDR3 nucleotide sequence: TGTGCCAGCAGTACAGGGGTACTCATGTCCGGGGAGCTGTTTTTT.

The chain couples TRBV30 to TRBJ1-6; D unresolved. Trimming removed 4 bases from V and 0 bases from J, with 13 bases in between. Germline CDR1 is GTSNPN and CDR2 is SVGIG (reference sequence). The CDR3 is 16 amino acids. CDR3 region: CAWTPHGNSYNSPLHF. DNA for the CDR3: TGTGCCTGGACCCCACACGGGAACTCCTATAATTCACCCCTCCACTTT.

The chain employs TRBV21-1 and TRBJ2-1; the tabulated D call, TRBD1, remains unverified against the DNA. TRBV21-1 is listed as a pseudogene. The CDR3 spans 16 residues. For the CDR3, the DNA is TGTGCCAGCAGCACGGGGACAGGGAAAGGGGTTTGGGAGCAGTTCTTC. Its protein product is CASSTGTGKGVWEQFF.

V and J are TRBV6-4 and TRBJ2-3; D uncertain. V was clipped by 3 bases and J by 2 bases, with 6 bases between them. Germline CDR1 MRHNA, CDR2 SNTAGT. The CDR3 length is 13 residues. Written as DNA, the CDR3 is TGTGCCAGCAGTGAGGCGGCCACAGATACGCAGTATTTT. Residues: CASSEAATDTQYF.

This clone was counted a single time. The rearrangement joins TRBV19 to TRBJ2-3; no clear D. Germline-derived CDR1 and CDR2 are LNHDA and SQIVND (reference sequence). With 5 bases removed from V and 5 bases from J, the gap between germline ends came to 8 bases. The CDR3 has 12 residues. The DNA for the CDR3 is TGTGCCAGTAGTGTTAGGAGAGATACGCAGTATTTT. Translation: CASSVRRDTQYF.

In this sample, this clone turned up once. In DNA, the CDR3 is TGTGCCAGCAGCTTAGACGGGGCAGATACGCAGTATTTT. Amino acid sequence: CASSLDGADTQYF. J is TRBJ2-3 and V is TRBV7-9, with TRBD2 as a possible D gene (5 bases). CDR3 length: 13 residues. The V gene's germline CDR1 is SEHNR and CDR2 FQNEAQ (reference sequence). The V end lost 1 base, the J end lost 4 bases, and 6 bases lay between the germline ends.